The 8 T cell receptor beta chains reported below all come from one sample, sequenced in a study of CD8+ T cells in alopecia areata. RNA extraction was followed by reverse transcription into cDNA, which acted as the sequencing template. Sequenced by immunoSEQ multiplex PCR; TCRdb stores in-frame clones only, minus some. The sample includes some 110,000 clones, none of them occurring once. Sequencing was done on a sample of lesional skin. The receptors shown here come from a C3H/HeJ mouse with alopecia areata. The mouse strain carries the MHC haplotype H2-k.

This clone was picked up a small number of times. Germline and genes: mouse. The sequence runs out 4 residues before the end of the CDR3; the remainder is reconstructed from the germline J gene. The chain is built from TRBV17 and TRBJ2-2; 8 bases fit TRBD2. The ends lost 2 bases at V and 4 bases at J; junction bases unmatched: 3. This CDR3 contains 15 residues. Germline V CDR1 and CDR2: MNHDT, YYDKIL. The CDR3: CASSRTGGPTGQLYF. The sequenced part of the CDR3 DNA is TGTGCTAGCAGTAGAACGGGGGGGCCCACCGGG.

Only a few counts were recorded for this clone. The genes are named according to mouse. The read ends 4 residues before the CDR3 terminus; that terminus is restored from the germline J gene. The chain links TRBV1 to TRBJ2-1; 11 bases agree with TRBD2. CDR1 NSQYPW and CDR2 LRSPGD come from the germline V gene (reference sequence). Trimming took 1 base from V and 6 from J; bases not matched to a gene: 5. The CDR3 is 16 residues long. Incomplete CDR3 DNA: TGCACCTGCAGTGCAGGTCGACTGGGGGGGAGTGCT. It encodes CTCSAGRLGGSA. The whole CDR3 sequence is CTCSAGRLGGSAEQFF.

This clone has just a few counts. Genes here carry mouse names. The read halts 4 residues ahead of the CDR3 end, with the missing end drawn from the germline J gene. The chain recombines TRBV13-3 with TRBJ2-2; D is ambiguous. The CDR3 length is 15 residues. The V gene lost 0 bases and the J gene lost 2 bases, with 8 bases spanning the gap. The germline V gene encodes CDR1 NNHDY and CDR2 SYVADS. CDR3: CASSDEDSNTGQLYF. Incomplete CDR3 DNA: TGTGCCAGCAGTGATGAAGACTCCAACACCGGG.

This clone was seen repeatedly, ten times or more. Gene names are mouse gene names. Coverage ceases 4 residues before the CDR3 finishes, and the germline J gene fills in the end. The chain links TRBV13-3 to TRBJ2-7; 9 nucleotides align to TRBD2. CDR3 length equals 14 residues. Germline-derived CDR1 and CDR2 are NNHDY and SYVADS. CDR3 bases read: TGTGCCAGCAAAAAATGGGGGGGCGCTGAT. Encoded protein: CASKKWGGAD. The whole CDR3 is CASKKWGGADEQYF.

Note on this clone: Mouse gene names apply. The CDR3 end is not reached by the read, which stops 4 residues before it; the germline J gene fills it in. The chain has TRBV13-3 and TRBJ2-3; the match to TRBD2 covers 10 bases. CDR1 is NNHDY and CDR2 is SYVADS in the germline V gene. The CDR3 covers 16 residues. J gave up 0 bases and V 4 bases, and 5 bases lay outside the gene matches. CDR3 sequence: CASSPRDWGSAETLYF. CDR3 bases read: TGTGCCAGCAGTCCCCGGGACTGGGGTAGTGCAGAA.

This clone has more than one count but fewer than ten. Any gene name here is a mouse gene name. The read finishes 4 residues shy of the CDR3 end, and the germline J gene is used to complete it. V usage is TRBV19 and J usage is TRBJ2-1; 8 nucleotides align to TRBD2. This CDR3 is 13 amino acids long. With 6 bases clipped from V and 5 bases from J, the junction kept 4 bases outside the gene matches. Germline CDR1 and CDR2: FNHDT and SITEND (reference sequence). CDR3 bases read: TGTGCCAGCATAGCCTGGGGGGATGCT. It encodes CASIAWGDA. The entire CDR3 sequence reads CASIAWGDAEQFF.

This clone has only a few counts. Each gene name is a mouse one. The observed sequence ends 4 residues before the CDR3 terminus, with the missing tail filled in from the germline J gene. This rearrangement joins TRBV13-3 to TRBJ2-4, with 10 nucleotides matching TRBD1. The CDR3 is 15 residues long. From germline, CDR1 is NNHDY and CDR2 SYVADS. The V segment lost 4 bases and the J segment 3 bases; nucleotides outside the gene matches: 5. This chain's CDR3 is CASSLSTGGQNTLYF. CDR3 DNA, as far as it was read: TGTGCCAGCAGTCTCTCGACAGGGGGCCAAAAC.

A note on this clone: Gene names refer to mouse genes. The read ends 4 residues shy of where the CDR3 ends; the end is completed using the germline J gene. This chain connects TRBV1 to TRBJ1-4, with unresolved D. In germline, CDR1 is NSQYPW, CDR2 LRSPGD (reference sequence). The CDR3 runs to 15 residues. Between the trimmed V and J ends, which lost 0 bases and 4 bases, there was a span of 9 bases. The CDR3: CTCSAEPAFNERLFF. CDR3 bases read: TGCACCTGCAGTGCAGAACCAGCGTTCAACGAA.